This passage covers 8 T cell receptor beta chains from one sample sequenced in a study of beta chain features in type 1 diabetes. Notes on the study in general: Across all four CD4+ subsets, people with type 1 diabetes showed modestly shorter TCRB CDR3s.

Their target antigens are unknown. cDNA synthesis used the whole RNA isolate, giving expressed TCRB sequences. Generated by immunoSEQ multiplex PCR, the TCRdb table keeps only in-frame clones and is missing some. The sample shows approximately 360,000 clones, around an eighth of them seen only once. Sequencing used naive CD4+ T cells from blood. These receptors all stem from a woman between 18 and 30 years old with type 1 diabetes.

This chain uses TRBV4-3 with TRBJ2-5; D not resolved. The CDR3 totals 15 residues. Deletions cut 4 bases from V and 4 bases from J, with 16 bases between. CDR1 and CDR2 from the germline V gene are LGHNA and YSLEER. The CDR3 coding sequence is TGCGCCAGCAGCCCAGGCCCTTCCTGGGCAGAGACCCAGTACTTC. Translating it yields CASSPGPSWAETQYF.

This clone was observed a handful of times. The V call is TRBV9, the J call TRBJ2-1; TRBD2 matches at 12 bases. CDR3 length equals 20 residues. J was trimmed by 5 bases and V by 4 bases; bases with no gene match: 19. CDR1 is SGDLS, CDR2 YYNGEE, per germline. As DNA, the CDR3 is TGTGCCAGCAGCTCTCGTATTGGGGGGACTAGCGGGTCCCCGCACAATGAGCAGTTCTTC. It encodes CASSSRIGGTSGSPHNEQFF.

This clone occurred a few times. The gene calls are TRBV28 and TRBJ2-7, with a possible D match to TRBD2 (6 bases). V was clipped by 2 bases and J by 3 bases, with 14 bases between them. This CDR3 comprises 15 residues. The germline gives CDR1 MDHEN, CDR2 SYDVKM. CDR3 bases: TGTGCCAGCAGTTTAGGGAGGCCGGGAAACTACGAGCAGTACTTC. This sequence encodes CASSLGRPGNYEQYF.

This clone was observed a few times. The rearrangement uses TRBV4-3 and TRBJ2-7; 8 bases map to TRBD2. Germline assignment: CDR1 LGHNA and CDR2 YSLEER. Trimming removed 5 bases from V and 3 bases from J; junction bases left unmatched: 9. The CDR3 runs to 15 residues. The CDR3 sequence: CASSAGGAGDYEQYF. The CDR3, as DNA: TGCGCCAGCAGCGCCGGGGGGGCAGGGGACTACGAGCAGTACTTC.

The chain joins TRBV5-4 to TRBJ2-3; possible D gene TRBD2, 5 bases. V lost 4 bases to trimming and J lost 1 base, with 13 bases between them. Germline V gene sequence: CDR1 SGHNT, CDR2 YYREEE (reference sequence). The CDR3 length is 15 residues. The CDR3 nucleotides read TGTGCCAGCAGCGCGGATCTAGCAGGCACAGATACGCAGTATTTT. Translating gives CASSADLAGTDTQYF.

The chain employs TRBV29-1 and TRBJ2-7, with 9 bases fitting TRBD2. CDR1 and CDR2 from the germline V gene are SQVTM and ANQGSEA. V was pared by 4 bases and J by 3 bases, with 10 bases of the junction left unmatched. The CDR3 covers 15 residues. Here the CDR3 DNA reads TGCAGCGTTGCCCTAGCGGGGAGGGTGAGCTACGAGCAGTACTTC. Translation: CSVALAGRVSYEQYF.

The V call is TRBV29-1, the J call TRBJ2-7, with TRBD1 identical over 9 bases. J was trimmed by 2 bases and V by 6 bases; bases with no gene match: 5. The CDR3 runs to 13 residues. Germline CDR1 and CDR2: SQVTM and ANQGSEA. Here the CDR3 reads CSVRDRAAYEQYF. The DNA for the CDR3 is TGCAGCGTACGGGACAGGGCGGCCTACGAGCAGTACTTC.

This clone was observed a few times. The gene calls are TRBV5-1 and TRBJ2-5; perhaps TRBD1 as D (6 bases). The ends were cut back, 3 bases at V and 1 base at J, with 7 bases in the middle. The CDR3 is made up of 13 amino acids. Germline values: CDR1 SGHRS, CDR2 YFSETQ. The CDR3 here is CASSWTVQETQYF. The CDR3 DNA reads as TGCGCCAGCAGCTGGACAGTCCAAGAGACCCAGTACTTC.